The source of this T cell receptor (beta chain) is a study of blood T cell repertoires in COVID-19. In the source study's methods: Amplified reference gene primers provided the basis for estimating nucleated cell counts. Using immunoSEQ multiplex PCR, the repertoire was profiled, and TCRdb retains in-frame clones only, with some absent. The V and J calls and clone size are taken from that table; D and trimming were inferred from the DNA. The table shows 45,000 to 55,000 clones, with roughly 83% occurring only once. The CDR3 contains 13 residues. Trimming took off 5 bases at V and 8 bases at J, with 15 bases between the two ends. Germline lookup yields CDR1 SGHTA and CDR2 FQGNSA.

The clonotype comes from a human donor in a cohort sampled during active COVID-19. Sequenced material: peripheral blood. The chain combines TRBV7-2 with TRBJ1-2; D may be TRBD1 (5 bases). Here the CDR3 DNA reads TGTGCCAGCAGCGATGGGGGGATCGGGGGCTACACCTTC. Protein product: CASSDGGIGGYTF.